This section outlines one TCR beta chain sequence together with its context. This entry comes from a study of Ad26.COV2.S vaccination and SARS-CoV-2 variants. Measured with immunoSEQ multiplex PCR; TCRdb has only the in-frame clones, and not every one. The sample consists of roughly 140,000 clones, around 86% of them appearing once. The CDR3 has 13 amino acids. Trimming removed 5 bases from V and 0 bases from J, with 7 bases in between. This clonotype was obtained from a human donor who had recovered from COVID-19. Sequencing used peripheral blood, obtained after recovery from COVID-19. V and J are TRBV12-3 or TRBV12-4 and TRBJ1-1; the D is unclear. The CDR3 reads CASSRILNTEAFF. The CDR3 DNA follows: TGTGCCAGCAGTAGAATATTGAACACTGAAGCTTTCTTT.